This T cell receptor beta chain was recovered during a study of cytomegalovirus exposure and HLA in healthy donors. The overall study: Earlier sequencing of 150 million to 200 million T cells yielded around 120 million unique TCR beta sequences. Of around 410 genotyped donors, roughly 81% grouped in the Caucasian-associated ancestry cluster. Regarding the study as a whole: It was reported in a later analysis that an Asian-associated ancestry cluster showed fewer N-insertions than the 666-donor mean.

For this clone: Its antigen is undetermined.

Germline V CDR1 and CDR2: MDHEN, SYDVKM. CDR3 size: 14 residues. The V gene end was trimmed by 4 bases and the J gene end by 8 bases; junction bases not matched to a gene: 6. 13 Jbeta primers and 60 Vbeta primers were used for the PCR. The protocol was immunoSEQ multiplex PCR, while the TCRdb copy is restricted to in-frame clones and leaves out a portion. Among around 110,000 clones listed, about four fifths were seen once. The source of this sequence is a woman in her 50s in good health and CMV-seropositive. The chain is built from TRBV28 and TRBJ1-2, with 11 bases fitting TRBD1. Material for sequencing was PBMCs. The CDR3 here is CASSYGQGARGYTF. The CDR3 nucleotides are TGTGCCAGCAGTTATGGACAGGGGGCGCGAGGCTACACCTTC.